Below are 32 T cell receptor beta chains sequenced from a single sample in a study of T cell responses to AZD1222 COVID-19 vaccine. Sequencing was performed with immunoSEQ multiplex PCR; in TCRdb, only in-frame clones are kept and a portion is missing. Of around 150,000 clones listed, 85% to 95% were seen once; the top ten hold roughly 3.5%. Here the sequenced sample was peripheral blood, taken 28 days after the second AZD1222 dose. The source of these receptors is an adult who received the AZD1222 COVID-19 vaccine.

The gene calls are TRBV24-1 and TRBJ1-5, with D unclear. CDR3 length equals 12 residues. Trimming took 2 bases from V and 7 from J, leaving 5 bases between them. In germline, CDR1 is KGHDR, CDR2 SFDVKD. The CDR3 DNA reads TGTGCCACCAGTGATTCAGGACAGCCCCAGCATTTT. It yields the protein CATSDSGQPQHF.

V and J are TRBV4-3 and TRBJ1-1, with TRBD1 identical over 10 bases. The CDR3 is made up of 15 amino acids. Germline lookup yields CDR1 LGHNA and CDR2 YSLEER. V was clipped by 6 bases and J by 3 bases; unmatched bases: 7. CDR3 amino acids: CASSYFGTGDTEAFF. As DNA, the CDR3 is TGCGCCAGCAGTTACTTCGGGACAGGGGACACTGAAGCTTTCTTT.

The chain recombines TRBV7-8 with TRBJ1-2; D is ambiguous. The germline gives CDR1 SGHVS, CDR2 FQNEAQ. The germline V and J ends were trimmed by 5 bases and 8 bases, with 15 bases remaining between them. The CDR3 length is 13 residues. CDR3 residues: CASSAVPDGGYTF. The CDR3 bases are TGTGCCAGCAGCGCTGTCCCGGACGGGGGCTACACCTTC.

This chain joins TRBV7-3 and TRBJ1-2; 9 bases match TRBD1. Trimming at V came to 3 bases and at J to 7 bases, leaving 9 bases not matched to a gene. This CDR3 has 15 amino acids. The germline CDR1 and CDR2 sequences are SGHTA and FQGTGA. CDR3 nucleotide sequence: TGTGCCAGCAGCTTCCTACGGGACAGGGTTTTTGGCTACACCTTC. Translating gives CASSFLRDRVFGYTF.

This clone was seen only once. The genes are TRBV14 and TRBJ1-3; D uncertain. Trimming shortened V by 2 bases and J by 4 bases, and 6 bases separated the two germline ends. Per the germline V gene, CDR1 is SGHDN and CDR2 is FVKESK. The CDR3 extends over 13 amino acids. The CDR3, as DNA: TGTGCCAGCAGCCAACTGCAGGGAAACACCATATATTTT. It yields the protein CASSQLQGNTIYF.

This chain joins TRBV29-1 and TRBJ1-2, with no clear D. The CDR3 runs 12 residues. The germline V gene has CDR1 SQVTM and CDR2 ANQGSEA. Trimming pared 3 bases from V and 8 bases from J, leaving 13 bases between. The CDR3 sequence: CSVDQEVGGYTF. Here the CDR3 DNA reads TGCAGCGTTGATCAGGAGGTGGGCGGCTACACCTTC.

V gene TRBV2 combines with J gene TRBJ1-2, with 10 bases fitting TRBD1. Germline V gene lookup returns CDR1 SNHLY and CDR2 FYNNEI. The V and J ends lost 0 bases and 5 bases, in that order; junction bases with no gene match: 6. The CDR3 spans 16 residues. CDR3 coding DNA: TGTGCCAGCAGTGAAGCCAAGGGACAGGGGAGGTATGGCTACACCTTC. Protein: CASSEAKGQGRYGYTF.

V is TRBV19 and J is TRBJ1-1, with 8 bases matching TRBD1. This CDR3 spans 14 amino acids. V was clipped by 5 bases and J by 2 bases; unmatched bases: 4. Germline CDR1 reads LNHDA; CDR2 reads SQIVND (reference sequence). The DNA of the CDR3 is TGTGCCAGTAGTGGGGGACAGGCTAACACTGAAGCTTTCTTT. Residues: CASSGGQANTEAFF.

The genes are TRBV28 and TRBJ2-7; the D gene is possibly TRBD1 (5 bases). The CDR3 length is 13 residues. Germline assignment: CDR1 MDHEN and CDR2 SYDVKM. Trimming removed 3 bases at V and 6 bases at J, with 12 bases between. The CDR3 sequence is CASSFSQGREQYF. The CDR3 coding sequence is TGTGCCAGCAGTTTCTCCCAGGGCCGCGAGCAGTACTTC.

This clone appeared a few times. The V gene is TRBV30, the J gene TRBJ1-3; TRBD1 might be the D (6 bases). Trimming took 0 bases from V and 1 from J, leaving 7 bases between them. This CDR3 is built from 14 residues. Per germline, CDR1 GTSNPN and CDR2 SVGIG (reference sequence). The CDR3: CAWSVGTSGNTIYF. The CDR3 DNA reads TGTGCCTGGAGTGTGGGGACATCTGGAAACACCATATATTTT.

This clone was seen a single time. The gene calls are TRBV6-1 and TRBJ2-1; the D gene could be TRBD1 or TRBD2 (5 bases each). This CDR3 has 14 amino acids. Germline CDR1 MNHNS, CDR2 SASEGT. Trimming stripped 2 bases from V and 15 bases from J, with 20 bases between. CDR3 sequence (DNA): TGTGCCAGCAGTGAAAACGCAGATGGGACCCCTGCGTTCTTC. Its protein product is CASSENADGTPAFF.

This chain links TRBV9 with TRBJ1-2, with D perhaps matching TRBD1 (6 bases). V was shortened by 0 bases and J by 8 bases, with 14 bases between the two germline ends. In germline, CDR1 is SGDLS, CDR2 YYNGEE. The CDR3 contains 14 residues. Here the CDR3 reads CASSVASDSAGYTF. CDR3 sequence (DNA): TGTGCCAGCAGCGTAGCCTCGGACAGCGCGGGCTACACCTTC.

This clone was seen once. The DNA for the CDR3 is TGCGCCAGCAGCTGTAACCTAGAAGACCGTGGCAATCAGCCCCAGCATTTT. This gives the protein CASSCNLEDRGNQPQHF. This chain joins TRBV23-1 and TRBJ1-5; D remains unclear. TRBV23-1 is labeled an ORF, and its function is uncertain. The CDR3 is 17 residues long. The V gene lost 6 bases and the J gene lost 2 bases, with 20 bases spanning the gap.

The chain carries TRBV19 and TRBJ1-2; weak D call: TRBD1 (6 bases). V dropped 0 bases and J dropped 10 bases, with 15 bases sitting between them. The germline gives CDR1 LNHDA, CDR2 SQIVND (reference sequence). This CDR3 has 14 amino acids. CDR3: CASSIENAGGYYTF. The CDR3 DNA is TGTGCCAGTAGTATAGAAAACGCCGGGGGCTACTACACCTTC.

The chain combines TRBV18 with TRBJ1-4; 7 bases fit TRBD1. V lost 3 bases, J lost 2 bases, and 6 bases stayed unmatched. CDR1 and CDR2 (germline): KGHSH, LQKENI. CDR3 size: 16 residues. The CDR3 spells CASSPLTGATNEKLFF. The DNA of the CDR3 is TGTGCCAGCTCACCGCTTACAGGGGCCACTAATGAAAAACTGTTTTTT.

The chain has TRBV28 and TRBJ1-5, with 9 positions matching TRBD1. The CDR3 length is 15 residues. V gave up 4 bases and J gave up 3 bases; unmatched junction bases: 4. The germline V gene has CDR1 MDHEN and CDR2 SYDVKM. Here the CDR3 reads CASSSLQGANQPQHF. The CDR3 nucleotides are TGTGCCAGCAGTTCATTACAGGGGGCCAATCAGCCCCAGCATTTT.

This sequence joins TRBV18 and TRBJ1-4; 7 positions agree with TRBD1. The CDR3 covers 15 residues. The germline V gene encodes CDR1 KGHSH and CDR2 LQKENI. V lost 4 bases, J lost 8 bases, and 10 bases stayed unmatched. The DNA of the CDR3 is TGTGCCAGCTCACTATCGACAGGGACGGGAGAAAAACTGTTTTTT. Its translation: CASSLSTGTGEKLFF.

The rearrangement links TRBV7-2 to TRBJ2-3; D possibly uses TRBD1 or TRBD2 (5 bases each). The CDR3 has 16 amino acids. The V end lost 4 bases, the J end lost 3 bases, and 17 bases lay between the germline ends. The germline V gene encodes CDR1 SGHTA and CDR2 FQGNSA. CDR3 coding DNA: TGTGCCAGCAGCTCCGTACCGGGGCCAGGGACAGATACGCAGTATTTT. As protein: CASSSVPGPGTDTQYF.

The chain has TRBV10-3 and TRBJ2-5, with D maybe TRBD2 (5 bases). V lost 9 bases and J lost 5, with 16 bases in between. The germline V gene encodes CDR1 ENHRY and CDR2 SYGVKD. CDR3 size: 13 residues. The CDR3 region is CAMAARAGETQYF. The DNA for the CDR3 is TGTGCCATGGCGGCGAGGGCTGGGGAGACCCAGTACTTC.

The chain links TRBV7-2 to TRBJ2-1, with TRBD2 identical over 8 bases. CDR3 length: 16 residues. V was clipped by 8 bases and J by 4 bases; unmatched bases: 13. Germline V gives CDR1 SGHTA, CDR2 FQGNSA. CDR3 in amino acids: CASGPQAGEIYNEQFF. For the CDR3, the DNA is TGTGCCAGCGGACCCCAAGCGGGAGAGATTTACAATGAGCAGTTCTTC.

The chain combines TRBV5-8 with TRBJ1-5; unclear D gene. The CDR3 sequence is 14 residues long. V lost 4 bases and J 4 bases, leaving 12 bases between the germline ends. Looked up from germline, CDR1 is SGHTS and CDR2 is YDEGEE. CDR3 in amino acids: CASSERTGNQPQHF. As DNA, the CDR3 is TGTGCCAGCAGCGAACGGACGGGTAATCAGCCCCAGCATTTT. Filled out from reference TRBV5-8 and TRBJ1-5, the complete variable domain reads EAGVTQSPTHLIKTRGQQATLRCSPISGHTSVYWYQQALGLGLQFLLWYDEGEERNRGNFPPRFSGRQFPNYSSELNVNALELEDSALYLCASSERTGNQPQHFGDGTRLSIL.

The J gene is TRBJ2-1, the V gene TRBV5-4; TRBD1 agrees at 9 bases. This CDR3 has 15 residues. The V and J ends lost 4 bases and 4 bases, in that order; junction bases with no gene match: 6. CDR1 is SGHNT, CDR2 YYREEE, per germline (reference sequence). The CDR3 loop is CASSGGGTGYNEQFF. The CDR3 nucleotides are TGTGCCAGCAGCGGTGGCGGGACAGGGTACAATGAGCAGTTCTTC.

The DNA of the CDR3 is TGTGCCAGCTCGTTCCAGGGGAGCGGCACAGATACGCAGTATTTT. Encoded protein: CASSFQGSGTDTQYF. V is TRBV18 and J is TRBJ2-3; a weak D match, TRBD1 (6 bases). From germline, CDR1 is KGHSH and CDR2 LQKENI. V gave up 6 bases and J gave up 1 base, with 14 bases separating them. The CDR3 spans 15 residues.

This clone appeared once. CDR3 in amino acids: CASSSGTPRGELFF. CDR3 sequence (DNA): TGTGCCAGCAGCTCCGGGACCCCGAGGGGGGAGCTGTTTTTT. The chain uses TRBV7-7 and TRBJ2-2; D possibly uses TRBD1 or TRBD2 (5 bases each). The CDR3 is 14 amino acids. The V end was cut by 4 bases, the J end by 8 bases, with 14 bases between. In germline, CDR1 is SSHAT, CDR2 FNYEAQ (reference sequence).

This chain uses TRBV3-1 (or the pseudogene TRBV3-2) with TRBJ1-1; D is unclear. V was clipped by 4 bases and J by 6 bases, with 15 bases between them. The CDR3 runs 14 residues. CDR1 and CDR2 (germline): LGHDT, YNNKEL (reference sequence). The CDR3 DNA reads TGTGCCAGCAGCCCGGGCCCGGCGGCCGCTGAAGCTTTCTTT. This encodes CASSPGPAAAEAFF.

The chain has TRBV2 and TRBJ2-2; D gene uncertain. V was cut by 4 bases and J by 2 bases, with 8 bases left in between. The germline CDR1 and CDR2 sequences are SNHLY and FYNNEI. The CDR3 has 14 residues. The DNA for the CDR3 is TGTGCCAGCAGTGGGACGCGAAACACCGGGGAGCTGTTTTTT. It translates to CASSGTRNTGELFF.

The J gene is TRBJ2-1, the V gene TRBV6-2 or TRBV6-3; tentatively, D is TRBD2 (5 bases). CDR1 and CDR2 from the germline V gene are MNHEY and SVGEGT. Trimming pared 2 bases from V and 8 bases from J, leaving 10 bases between. The CDR3 sequence is 13 residues long. CDR3 in amino acids: CASSYGTRDEQFF. CDR3 DNA: TGTGCCAGCAGTTACGGCACGCGGGATGAGCAGTTCTTC.

This chain uses TRBV7-9 with TRBJ2-3; D gene unclear. This CDR3 is built from 12 residues. V was cut by 5 bases and J by 6 bases, with 9 bases left in between. CDR1 is SEHNR and CDR2 is FQNEAQ in the germline V gene (reference sequence). The CDR3: CASSPRADTQYF. Written as DNA, the CDR3 is TGTGCCAGCAGCCCCCGGGCCGATACGCAGTATTTT.

J is TRBJ2-5 and V is TRBV9, with D perhaps TRBD2 (5 bases). The V end was cut by 1 base, the J end by 2 bases, with 9 bases between. The CDR3 is 14 residues long. Germline V CDR1 and CDR2: SGDLS, YYNGEE. CDR3 protein: CASSVFERQETQYF. In DNA, the CDR3 is TGTGCCAGCAGCGTATTCGAGCGGCAAGAGACCCAGTACTTC. Looking up the rest from reference TRBV9 and TRBJ2-5 gives the full variable domain: DSGVTQTPKHLITATGQRVTLRCSPRSGDLSVYWYQQSLDQGLQFLIQYYNGEERAKGNILERFSAQQFPDLHSELNLSSLELGDSALYFCASSVFERQETQYFGPGTRLLVL.

The chain recombines TRBV27 with TRBJ2-1; possible D gene TRBD2, 5 bases. The CDR3 extends over 13 amino acids. Germline CDR1 is MNHEY and CDR2 is SMNVEV (reference sequence). V was clipped by 8 bases and J by 4 bases, with 12 bases between them. Here the CDR3 DNA reads TGTGCCAGCGGCCCGGCGGGTTACAATGAGCAGTTCTTC. This gives the protein CASGPAGYNEQFF.

The chain employs TRBV10-3 and TRBJ2-7; weak D call: TRBD2 (6 bases). Trimming cost V 0 bases and J 6 bases, with 12 bases left between them. The CDR3 runs 14 residues. Germline-derived CDR1 and CDR2 are ENHRY and SYGVKD. The CDR3 coding sequence is TGTGCCATCAGTGAGTCTCTGGAGGGCACCGAGCAGTACTTC. Translated, it gives CAISESLEGTEQYF.

This clone has only one observation. The CDR3 DNA reads TGTGCCAGTAGTACCGGACAGGGCTATCAGCCCCAGCATTTT. It is translated as CASSTGQGYQPQHF. The rearrangement links TRBV19 to TRBJ1-5; TRBD1 matches at 8 bases. The CDR3 has 14 residues. Germline CDR1 LNHDA, CDR2 SQIVND (reference sequence). The V gene end was trimmed by 4 bases and the J gene end by 5 bases; junction bases not matched to a gene: 4. The complete variable domain, with remaining parts taken from reference TRBV19 and TRBJ1-5, reads DGGITQSPKYLFRKEGQNVTLSCEQNLNHDAMYWYRQDPGQGLRLIYYSQIVNDFQKGDIAEGYSVSREKKESFPLTVTSAQKNPTAFYLCASSTGQGYQPQHFGDGTRLSIL.